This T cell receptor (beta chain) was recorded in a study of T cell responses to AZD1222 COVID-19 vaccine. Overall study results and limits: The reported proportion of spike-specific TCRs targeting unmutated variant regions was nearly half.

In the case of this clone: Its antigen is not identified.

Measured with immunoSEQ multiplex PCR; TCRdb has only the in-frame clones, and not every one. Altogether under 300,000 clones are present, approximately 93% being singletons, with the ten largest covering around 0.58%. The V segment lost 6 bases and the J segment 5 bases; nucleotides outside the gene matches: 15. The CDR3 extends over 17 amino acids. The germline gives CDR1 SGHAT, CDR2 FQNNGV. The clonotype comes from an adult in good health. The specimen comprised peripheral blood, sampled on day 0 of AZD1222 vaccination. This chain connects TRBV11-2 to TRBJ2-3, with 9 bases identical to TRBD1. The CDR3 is CASSHGGTGGWGDTQYF. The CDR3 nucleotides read TGTGCCAGCAGTCATGGGGGTACAGGGGGCTGGGGAGATACGCAGTATTTT.